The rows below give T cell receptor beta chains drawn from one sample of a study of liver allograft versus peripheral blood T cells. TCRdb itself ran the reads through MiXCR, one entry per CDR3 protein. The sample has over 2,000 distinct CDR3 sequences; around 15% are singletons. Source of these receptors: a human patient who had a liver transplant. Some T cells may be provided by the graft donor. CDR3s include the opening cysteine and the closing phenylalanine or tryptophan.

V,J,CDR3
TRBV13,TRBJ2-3,CASSLISTDTQYF
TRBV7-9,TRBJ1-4,CASSYQLASGEKLFF
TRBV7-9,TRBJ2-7,CASSFFPAGGKSEQYF
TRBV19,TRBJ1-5,CASSNNWQPQHF
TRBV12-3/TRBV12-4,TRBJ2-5,CASSFEETQYF
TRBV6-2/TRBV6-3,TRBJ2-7,CASITPGDGVLAEQYF
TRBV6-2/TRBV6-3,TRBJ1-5,CASSPSPTGANQPQHF
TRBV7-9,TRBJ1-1,CASSPMDERGPEAFF
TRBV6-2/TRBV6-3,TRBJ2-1,CASSYGGAGEQFF
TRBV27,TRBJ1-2,CASSSQEMANYGYTF
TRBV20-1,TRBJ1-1,CSATTEVGEAFF
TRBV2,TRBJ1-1,CASSSGEAFF
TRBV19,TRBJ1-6,CASSIWGRTNSPLHF
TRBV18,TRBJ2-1,CASSPPASEQFF
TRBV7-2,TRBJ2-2,CASSFIQGGELFF
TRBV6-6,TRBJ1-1,CASSFPDVSNAEAFF
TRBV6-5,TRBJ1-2,CASSDLDGYTF
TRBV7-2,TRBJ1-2,CASSWTGANYGYTF
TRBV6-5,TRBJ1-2,CASSYGTGIYGYTF
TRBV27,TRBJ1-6,CASSLGSYNSPLHF
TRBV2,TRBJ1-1,CASSAGGYTEAFF
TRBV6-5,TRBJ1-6,CASSYGQDNSPLHF
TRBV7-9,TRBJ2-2,CASSLARGGAANTGELFF
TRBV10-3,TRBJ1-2,CAISPFFGEGPFSYTF
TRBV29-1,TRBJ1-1,CSVEEGTRGEAFF
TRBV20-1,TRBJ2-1,CSATHLEARQNEQFF
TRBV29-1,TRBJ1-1,CSVERQGTEAFF